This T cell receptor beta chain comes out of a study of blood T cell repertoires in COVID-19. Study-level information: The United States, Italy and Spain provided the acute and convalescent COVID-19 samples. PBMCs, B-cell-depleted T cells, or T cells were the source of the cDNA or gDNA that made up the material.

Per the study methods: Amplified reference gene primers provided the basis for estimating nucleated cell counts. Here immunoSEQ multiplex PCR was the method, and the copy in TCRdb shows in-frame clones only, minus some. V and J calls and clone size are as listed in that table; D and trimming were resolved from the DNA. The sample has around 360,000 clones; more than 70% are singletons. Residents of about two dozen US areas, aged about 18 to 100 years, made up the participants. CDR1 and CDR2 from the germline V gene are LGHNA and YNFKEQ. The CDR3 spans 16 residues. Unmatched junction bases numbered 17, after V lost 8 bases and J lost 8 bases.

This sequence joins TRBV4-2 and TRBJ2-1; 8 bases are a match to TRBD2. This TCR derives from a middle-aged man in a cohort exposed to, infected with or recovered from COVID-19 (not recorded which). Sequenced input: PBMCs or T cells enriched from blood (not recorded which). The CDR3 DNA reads TGTGCCAGCGGAGACACCTTAGCGGGACGGAACGATGAGCAGTTCTTC. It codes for CASGDTLAGRNDEQFF.